Listed here are 30 T cell receptor beta chains from one sample, sequenced in a study of blood T cell repertoires in COVID-19. Method: immunoSEQ multiplex PCR; TCRdb's copy keeps in-frame clones and lacks some. The sample includes tens of thousands of clones, about 80% of them seen just once. Sample: peripheral blood. These receptors were taken from a man aged 30 to 45 with COVID-19, enrolled during active disease.

This chain joins TRBV2 and TRBJ1-2; D not certain. Germline V gene sequence: CDR1 SNHLY, CDR2 FYNNEI. The CDR3 loop spans 14 amino acids. Deletions cut 2 bases from V and 6 bases from J, with 13 bases between. Here the CDR3 DNA reads TGTGCCAGCAGTGAACTGGTTGGGGAGAATGGCTACACCTTC. As protein: CASSELVGENGYTF.

The chain combines TRBV2 with TRBJ2-7; 9 nucleotides line up with TRBD1. CDR3 length: 17 amino acids. V lost 3 bases to trimming and J lost 7 bases; unmatched junction nucleotides: 16. Germline CDR1 SNHLY, CDR2 FYNNEI. CDR3: CASSDSRDREETGEQYF. The CDR3 DNA reads TGTGCCAGCAGTGATTCCCGGGACAGGGAGGAAACTGGGGAGCAGTACTTC.

The chain is built from TRBV27 and TRBJ2-1, with 13 nucleotides matching TRBD2. J was trimmed by 4 bases and V by 6 bases; bases with no gene match: 12. Germline CDR1 reads MNHEY; CDR2 reads SMNVEV (reference sequence). The CDR3 length is 18 residues. The CDR3: CASSPLPLLAGGYNEQFF. The CDR3 bases are TGTGCCAGCAGCCCCTTGCCCTTACTAGCGGGGGGGTACAATGAGCAGTTCTTC.

This clone was recorded once. The chain uses TRBV11-3 and TRBJ1-1; D is uncertain. There are 16 residues in the CDR3. Trimming took off 2 bases at V and 0 bases at J, with 13 bases between the two ends. Germline values: CDR1 SGHNT, CDR2 YENEEA. CDR3 sequence (DNA): TGTGCCAGCAGCTTAAGGTCGGCAGGCCTGAACACTGAAGCTTTCTTT. This codes for CASSLRSAGLNTEAFF.

This rearrangement joins TRBV5-1 to TRBJ2-1; D is ambiguous. Germline V gene data show CDR1 as SGHRS and CDR2 as YFSETQ. The CDR3 length is 12 residues. The ends were cut back, 2 bases at V and 6 bases at J, with 6 bases in the middle. CDR3 sequence reads: CASSFFGNEQFF. As DNA, the CDR3 is TGCGCCAGCAGCTTCTTCGGCAATGAGCAGTTCTTC.

V is TRBV5-6 and J is TRBJ2-3; the match to TRBD2 covers 9 bases. This CDR3 is 16 amino acids long. The germline CDR1 and CDR2 sequences are SGHDT and YYEEEE. The junction had 8 bases not matched to a gene; V was cut back by 4 bases and J by 2 bases. The CDR3, as DNA: TGTGCCAGCAGCCTGGGGGCTAGCGGGGCCACAGATACGCAGTATTTT. Translation: CASSLGASGATDTQYF.

J is TRBJ2-1 and V is TRBV2, with TRBD2 identical over 10 bases. Germline values: CDR1 SNHLY, CDR2 FYNNEI. Trimming removed 5 bases from V and 2 bases from J; junction bases left unmatched: 3. CDR3 size: 15 residues. Here the CDR3 reads CASSLSGRTYNEQFF. The CDR3 DNA follows: TGTGCCAGCAGTCTTAGCGGGAGGACCTACAATGAGCAGTTCTTC.

Only a few counts were recorded for this clone. The V gene is TRBV7-3, the J gene TRBJ2-1; 8 bases are shared with TRBD2. Germline CDR1 and CDR2: SGHTA and FQGTGA. Losses at the gene ends were 2 bases for V and 7 bases for J; bases not matched to a gene: 4. The CDR3 spans 14 residues. The CDR3: CASSLRAGENEQFF. CDR3 bases: TGTGCCAGCAGCTTACGAGCGGGGGAGAATGAGCAGTTCTTC.

The chain uses TRBV6-1 and TRBJ2-7, with 9 bases that match TRBD1. The CDR3 sequence is 16 residues long. J was trimmed by 5 bases and V by 3 bases; bases with no gene match: 11. Germline lookup yields CDR1 MNHNS and CDR2 SASEGT. The CDR3 loop reads CASSDLPGQGGNEQYF. The CDR3 DNA is TGTGCCAGCAGTGACCTACCGGGACAGGGAGGCAACGAGCAGTACTTC.

V gene TRBV5-4 combines with J gene TRBJ1-2; 8 bases match TRBD1. CDR1 is SGHNT and CDR2 is YYREEE in the germline V gene (reference sequence). The CDR3 has 15 amino acids. V shed 4 bases and J 8 bases; nucleotides not matched to a gene: 13. CDR3 sequence reads: CASSLGQVAGGGYTF. CDR3 nucleotides: TGTGCCAGCAGCCTGGGACAGGTTGCCGGCGGGGGCTACACCTTC. Together with reference TRBV5-4 and TRBJ1-2, the CDR3 gives the full variable domain: ETGVTQSPTHLIKTRGQQVTLRCSSQSGHNTVSWYQQALGQGPQFIFQYYREEENGRGNFPPRFSGLQFPNYSSELNVNALELDDSALYLCASSLGQVAGGGYTFGSGTRLTVV.

The chain carries TRBV12-3 or TRBV12-4 and TRBJ1-1; 8 nucleotides agree with TRBD1. CDR3 length: 12 amino acids. The ends lost 2 bases at V and 10 bases at J; junction bases unmatched: 3. The CDR3 DNA reads TGTGCCAGCAGTTTACAGGGGGCGACAGCTTTCTTT. This codes for CASSLQGATAFF.

This rearrangement joins TRBV29-1 to TRBJ1-6, with TRBD1 matching 7 bases. The length of the CDR3 is 12 residues. Losses at the gene ends were 7 bases for V and 10 bases for J; bases not matched to a gene: 7. The V gene's germline CDR1 is SQVTM and CDR2 ANQGSEA. The CDR3 sequence is CSARTGTSPLHF. CDR3 DNA sequence: TGCAGCGCCCGGACAGGCACGTCACCCCTCCACTTT.

The V gene is TRBV21-1, the J gene TRBJ2-7; the listed D gene, TRBD1, was not tested against the DNA. TRBV21-1 is a known pseudogene. The CDR3 sequence is 17 residues long. The CDR3 nucleotides are TGTGCCAGCAGCCCAAGGGAGGACAGGCCGAGCTCCTACGAGCAGTACTTC. Translated, it gives CASSPREDRPSSYEQYF.

This chain joins TRBV6-5 and TRBJ2-1; TRBD2 aligns across 9 bases. Germline assignment: CDR1 MNHEY and CDR2 SVGAGI. The CDR3 sequence is 15 residues long. V lost 2 bases, J lost 4 bases, and 3 bases stayed unmatched. CDR3 residues: CASSYETSGYNEQFF. For the CDR3, the DNA is TGTGCCAGCAGTTACGAGACTAGCGGATACAATGAGCAGTTCTTC.

The rearrangement uses TRBV7-8 and TRBJ2-7, with D perhaps matching TRBD2 (5 bases). The CDR3 runs 15 residues. With 6 bases removed from V and 6 bases from J, the gap between germline ends came to 21 bases. From germline, CDR1 is SGHVS and CDR2 FQNEAQ. The CDR3 loop reads CASSYIRGKGAEQYF. The CDR3, as DNA: TGTGCCAGCAGTTACATTCGAGGAAAGGGAGCCGAGCAGTACTTC.

The chain combines TRBV28 with TRBJ1-6; no reliable D call. This CDR3 comprises 17 residues. CDR1 MDHEN and CDR2 SYDVKM come from the germline V gene. V was trimmed by 5 bases and J by 0 bases, leaving 14 bases between them. CDR3 sequence: CASSVAGRPSYNSPLHF. In nucleotides, the CDR3 is TGTGCCAGCAGTGTCGCTGGGAGACCCTCCTATAATTCACCCCTCCACTTT.

The chain is built from TRBV19 and TRBJ1-4, with D uncertain. This CDR3 spans 13 amino acids. Germline V gene data show CDR1 as LNHDA and CDR2 as SQIVND (reference sequence). Trimming left V 4 bases short and J 0 bases short, with 3 bases between. In DNA, the CDR3 is TGTGCCAGTAGTACAGCAACTAATGAAAAACTGTTTTTT. As protein: CASSTATNEKLFF.

The rearrangement links TRBV12-3 or TRBV12-4 to TRBJ1-4; D is uncertain. V was cut by 4 bases and J by 7 bases, with 4 bases left in between. The CDR3 is 11 residues long. The CDR3 reads CASSSGEKLFF. The CDR3 DNA reads as TGTGCCAGCAGTTCGGGTGAAAAACTGTTTTTT.

The V and J genes are TRBV30 and TRBJ2-7; the D is unclear. Germline CDR1 reads GTSNPN; CDR2 reads SVGIG (reference sequence). CDR3 length: 14 amino acids. V lost 0 bases and J lost 0, with 9 bases in between. The CDR3 reads CAWSVRLVSYEQYF. The DNA of the CDR3 is TGTGCCTGGAGTGTACGACTTGTCTCCTACGAGCAGTACTTC.

V gene TRBV7-9 combines with J gene TRBJ2-2; 7 nucleotides align to TRBD2. This CDR3 is built from 16 residues. In germline, CDR1 is SEHNR, CDR2 FQNEAQ (reference sequence). Trimming took 2 bases from V and 1 from J; bases not matched to a gene: 4. DNA for the CDR3: TGTGCCAGCAGCTTACCCCGGGGGGAGAACACCGGGGAGCTGTTTTTT. Protein product: CASSLPRGENTGELFF.

The chain carries TRBV24-1 and TRBJ2-5; 11 bases line up with TRBD2. The J segment lost 5 bases and the V segment lost 3 bases, leaving 4 bases of the junction unmatched. CDR1 is KGHDR, CDR2 SFDVKD, per germline. This CDR3 is 15 amino acids long. CDR3 in DNA: TGTGCCACCAGTGATCCTAGCGGGAGGTTTGAGACCCAGTACTTC. Amino acid sequence: CATSDPSGRFETQYF.

V and J are TRBV2 and TRBJ1-5; D is uncertain. V lost 4 bases to trimming and J lost 3 bases, with 10 bases between them. Germline V gives CDR1 SNHLY, CDR2 FYNNEI. The CDR3 runs 14 residues. CDR3 sequence reads: CASSGTTHNQPQHF. For the CDR3, the DNA is TGTGCCAGCAGTGGAACAACCCACAATCAGCCCCAGCATTTT.

This clone showed up just a few times. The chain couples TRBV4-3 to TRBJ2-3, with TRBD1 matching 8 bases. The CDR3 is made up of 16 amino acids. The J segment lost 4 bases and the V segment lost 4 bases, leaving 10 bases of the junction unmatched. The germline V gene encodes CDR1 LGHNA and CDR2 YSLEER. The DNA of the CDR3 is TGCGCCAGCAGCCCACGTCCCGGGACAGGCTCAGATACGCAGTATTTT. Translated, it gives CASSPRPGTGSDTQYF.

The sample holds one count of this clone. J is TRBJ2-3 and V is TRBV5-4; tentatively, D is TRBD2 (6 bases). CDR1 is SGHNT, CDR2 YYREEE, per germline (reference sequence). The ends were cut back, 2 bases at V and 3 bases at J, with 16 bases in the middle. The length of the CDR3 is 16 residues. The CDR3 nucleotides read TGTGCCAGCAGCTTCCCTTCGGGAGACGGGACAGATACGCAGTATTTT. This codes for CASSFPSGDGTDTQYF.

This sequence joins TRBV15 and TRBJ1-5, with D uncertain. The CDR3 covers 13 residues. Trimming took 1 base from V and 9 from J, leaving 10 bases between them. Germline CDR1 LNHNV, CDR2 YYDKDF (reference sequence). Written as DNA, the CDR3 is TGTGCCACCAGCAGAGTCGGAGTAGCGCCCCAGCATTTT. Amino acids: CATSRVGVAPQHF. Supplemented by reference TRBV15 and TRBJ1-5, the full variable domain reads DAMVIQNPRYQVTQFGKPVTLSCSQTLNHNVMYWYQQKSSQAPKLLFHYYDKDFNNEADTPDNFQSRRPNTSFCFLDIRSPGLGDTAMYLCATSRVGVAPQHFGDGTRLSIL.

This clone was recorded a few times. The V and J genes are TRBV28 and TRBJ1-5; 9 positions match TRBD1. Germline CDR1 and CDR2: MDHEN and SYDVKM. Losses at the gene ends were 6 bases for V and 3 bases for J; bases not matched to a gene: 6. The CDR3 length is 15 residues. CDR3 coding DNA: TGTGCCAGCAGCGCCGGGACAGGGATCAATCAGCCCCAGCATTTT. Its protein product is CASSAGTGINQPQHF. Complete variable domain (other parts from reference TRBV28 and TRBJ1-5): DVKVTQSSRYLVKRTGEKVFLECVQDMDHENMFWYRQDPGLGLRLIYFSYDVKMKEKGDIPEGYSVSREKKERFSLILESASTNQTSMYLCASSAGTGINQPQHFGDGTRLSIL.

V usage is TRBV6-4 and J usage is TRBJ1-6; 9 bases map to TRBD1. The V and J ends lost 5 bases and 7 bases, in that order; junction bases with no gene match: 3. In germline, CDR1 is MRHNA, CDR2 SNTAGT. The CDR3 extends over 14 amino acids. The DNA for the CDR3 is TGTGCCAGCAGTACTACAGGGGGCAATTCACCCCTCCACTTT. As protein: CASSTTGGNSPLHF.

The chain couples TRBV27 to TRBJ1-6; 7 positions agree with TRBD1. The CDR3 runs 17 residues. V lost 6 bases, J lost 7 bases, and 15 bases stayed unmatched. Germline-derived CDR1 and CDR2 are MNHEY and SMNVEV (reference sequence). CDR3: CASSTIIGGAENSPLHF. The CDR3 nucleotides read TGTGCCAGCAGCACCATAATAGGGGGCGCGGAGAATTCACCCCTCCACTTT.

This sequence joins TRBV11-2 and TRBJ2-6; 7 nucleotides align to TRBD1. Germline CDR1 SGHAT, CDR2 FQNNGV. The CDR3 consists of 16 residues. V gave up 5 bases and J gave up 2 bases; unmatched junction bases: 6. Written as DNA, the CDR3 is TGTGCCAGCAGCGCCTCGACAGGGACTGGGGCCAACGTCCTGACTTTC. This encodes CASSASTGTGANVLTF.

This chain uses TRBV19 with TRBJ1-4; a possible D gene is TRBD1 (6 bases). This CDR3 has 15 residues. Germline V gene data show CDR1 as LNHDA and CDR2 as SQIVND (reference sequence). V lost 5 bases to trimming and J lost 6 bases, with 16 bases between them. CDR3 sequence reads: CASSFPGGSYEKLFF. The CDR3 nucleotides read TGTGCCAGTAGTTTCCCGGGGGGCAGTTATGAAAAACTGTTTTTT.